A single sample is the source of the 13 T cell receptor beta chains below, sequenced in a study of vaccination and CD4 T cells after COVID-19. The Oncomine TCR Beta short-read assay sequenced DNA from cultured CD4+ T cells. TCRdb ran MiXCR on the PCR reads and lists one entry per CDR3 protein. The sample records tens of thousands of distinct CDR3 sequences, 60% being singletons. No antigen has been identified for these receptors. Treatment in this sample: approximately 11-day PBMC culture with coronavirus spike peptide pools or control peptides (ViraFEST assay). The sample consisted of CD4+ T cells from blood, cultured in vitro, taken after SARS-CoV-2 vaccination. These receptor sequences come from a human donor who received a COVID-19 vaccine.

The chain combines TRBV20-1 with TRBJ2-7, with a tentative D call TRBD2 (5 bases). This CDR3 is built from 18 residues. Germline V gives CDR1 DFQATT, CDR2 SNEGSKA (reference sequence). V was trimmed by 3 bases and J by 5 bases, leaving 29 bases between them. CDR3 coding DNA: TGCAGTGCTAGTGCGAGCAGAGCGGCCGGGTTCCCCATAGACGAGCAGTACTTC. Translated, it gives CSASASRAAGFPIDEQYF.

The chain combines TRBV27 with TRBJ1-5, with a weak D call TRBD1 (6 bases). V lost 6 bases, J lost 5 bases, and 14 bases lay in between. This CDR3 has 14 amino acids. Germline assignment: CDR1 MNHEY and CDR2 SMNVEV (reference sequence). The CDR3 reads CASSAGRTDQPQHF. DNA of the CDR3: TGTGCCAGCAGCGCGGGACGGACAGATCAGCCCCAGCATTTT.

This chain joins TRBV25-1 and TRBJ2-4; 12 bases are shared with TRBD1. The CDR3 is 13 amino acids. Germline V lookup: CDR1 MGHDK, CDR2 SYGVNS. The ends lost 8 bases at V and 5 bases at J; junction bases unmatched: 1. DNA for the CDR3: TGTGCCAGCTGGGACAGGGGGCAAAACATTCAGTACTTC. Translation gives CASWDRGQNIQYF.

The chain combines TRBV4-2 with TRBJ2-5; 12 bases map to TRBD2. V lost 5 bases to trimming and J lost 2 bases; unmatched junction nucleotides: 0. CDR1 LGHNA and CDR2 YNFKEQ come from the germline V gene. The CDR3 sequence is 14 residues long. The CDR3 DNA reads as TGTGCCAGCAGCACTAGCGGGGGGCAAGAGACCCAGTACTTC. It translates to CASSTSGGQETQYF.

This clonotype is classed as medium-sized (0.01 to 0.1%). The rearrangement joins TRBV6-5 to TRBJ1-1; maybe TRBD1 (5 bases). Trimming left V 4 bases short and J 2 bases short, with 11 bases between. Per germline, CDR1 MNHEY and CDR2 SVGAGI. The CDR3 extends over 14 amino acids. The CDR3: CASSSGTLNTEAFF. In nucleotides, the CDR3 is TGTGCCAGCAGTTCAGGGACGTTAAACACTGAAGCTTTCTTT.

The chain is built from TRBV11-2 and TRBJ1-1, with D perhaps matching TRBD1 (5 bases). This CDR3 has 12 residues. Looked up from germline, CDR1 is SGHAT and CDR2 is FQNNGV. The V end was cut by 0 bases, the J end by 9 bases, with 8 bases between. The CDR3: CASSLDRVKAFF. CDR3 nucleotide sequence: TGTGCCAGCAGCTTAGACAGGGTGAAAGCTTTCTTT.

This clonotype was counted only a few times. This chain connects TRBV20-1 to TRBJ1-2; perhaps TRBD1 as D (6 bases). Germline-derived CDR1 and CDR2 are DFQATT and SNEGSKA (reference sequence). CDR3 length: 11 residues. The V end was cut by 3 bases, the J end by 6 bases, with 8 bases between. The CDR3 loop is CSARQGHGYTF. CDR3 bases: TGCAGTGCTAGGCAGGGGCATGGCTACACCTTC.

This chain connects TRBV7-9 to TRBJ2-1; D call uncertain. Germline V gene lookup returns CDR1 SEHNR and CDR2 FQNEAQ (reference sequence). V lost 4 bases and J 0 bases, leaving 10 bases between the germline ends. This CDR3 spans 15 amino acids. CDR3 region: CASSSYMVSYNEQFF. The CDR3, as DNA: TGTGCCAGCAGCTCGTATATGGTCTCCTACAATGAGCAGTTCTTC.

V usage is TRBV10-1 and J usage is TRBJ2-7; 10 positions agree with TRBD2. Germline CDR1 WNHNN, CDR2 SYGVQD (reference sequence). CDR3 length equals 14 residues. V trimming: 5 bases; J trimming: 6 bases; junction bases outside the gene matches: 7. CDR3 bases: TGCGCCAGCAGTAAAAGCGGGGGGGCCGGCGAGCAGTACTTC. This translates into CASSKSGGAGEQYF.

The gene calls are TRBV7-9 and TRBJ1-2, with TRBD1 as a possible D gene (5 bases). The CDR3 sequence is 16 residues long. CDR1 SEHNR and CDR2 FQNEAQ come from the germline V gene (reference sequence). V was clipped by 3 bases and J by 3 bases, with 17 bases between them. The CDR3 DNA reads TGTGCCAGCAGCTTGAAAAGTCCCGGGACTTACTATGGCTACACCTTC. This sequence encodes CASSLKSPGTYYGYTF.

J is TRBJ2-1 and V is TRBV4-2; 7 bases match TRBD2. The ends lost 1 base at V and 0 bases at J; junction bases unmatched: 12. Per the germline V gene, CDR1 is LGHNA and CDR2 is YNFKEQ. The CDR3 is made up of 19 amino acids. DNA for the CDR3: TGTGCCAGCAGCCAAGTTTCCGCGGGGGACCTAAGCTCCTACAATGAGCAGTTCTTC. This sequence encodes CASSQVSAGDLSSYNEQFF.

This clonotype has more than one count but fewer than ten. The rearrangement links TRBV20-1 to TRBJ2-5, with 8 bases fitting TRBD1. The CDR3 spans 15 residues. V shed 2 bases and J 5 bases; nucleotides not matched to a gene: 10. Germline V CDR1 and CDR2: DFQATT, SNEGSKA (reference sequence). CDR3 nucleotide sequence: TGCAGTGCTAGACCAACCTCAGGGGGCAGGGAGACCCAGTACTTC. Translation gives CSARPTSGGRETQYF.

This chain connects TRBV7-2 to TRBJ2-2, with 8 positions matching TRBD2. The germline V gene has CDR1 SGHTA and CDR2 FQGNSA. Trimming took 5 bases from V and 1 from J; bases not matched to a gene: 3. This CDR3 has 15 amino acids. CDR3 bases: TGTGCCAGCAGCGTTAGCGGGATGAACACCGGGGAGCTGTTTTTT. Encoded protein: CASSVSGMNTGELFF. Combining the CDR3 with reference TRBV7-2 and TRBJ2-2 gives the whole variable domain GAGVSQSPSNKVTEKGKDVELRCDPISGHTALYWYRQSLGQGLEFLIYFQGNSAPDKSGLPSDRFSAERTGGSVSTLTIQRTQQEDSAVYLCASSVSGMNTGELFFGEGSRLTVL.